These 4 T cell receptor beta chains were all obtained from the same sample, sequenced in a study of PD-1 blockade in classical Hodgkin lymphoma. TCRdb's copy holds only in-frame clones and misses some; the assay was immunoSEQ multiplex PCR. The data hold roughly 51,000 clones, with roughly 80% observed a single time. The time point is: cycle 4 day 1 (C4D1), after 6 weeks of nivolumab. All trial patients relapsed after autologous stem cell transplantation. The sequences come from peripheral blood mononuclear cells (PBMCs), collected before the fourth cycle of nivolumab. The receptor set was obtained from a human donor with classical Hodgkin lymphoma.

This clone is a singleton in its sample. CDR3 in amino acids: CASSALDAGGQINEQFF. As DNA, the CDR3 is TGTGCCAGCAGCGCCCTCGACGCGGGAGGGCAAATCAATGAGCAGTTCTTC. The chain couples TRBV5-4 to TRBJ2-1; TRBD2 aligns across 9 bases. The CDR3 is 17 amino acids. Trimming at V came to 4 bases and at J to 6 bases, leaving 14 bases not matched to a gene. Looked up from germline, CDR1 is SGHNT and CDR2 is YYREEE (reference sequence).

The rearrangement uses TRBV5-1 and TRBJ2-3; 7 positions agree with TRBD1. CDR3 length: 16 residues. Germline CDR1 and CDR2: SGHRS and YFSETQ. Losses at the gene ends were 2 bases for V and 0 bases for J; bases not matched to a gene: 6. The CDR3 nucleotides read TGCGCCAGCAGCTTCCAGACAGGGTCTAGCACAGATACGCAGTATTTT. Its translation: CASSFQTGSSTDTQYF.

The CDR3 coding sequence is TGTGCCAGCTCACCGGTGACGGGAATTTCTAGCACAGATACGCAGTATTTT. Translation: CASSPVTGISSTDTQYF. V is TRBV18 and J is TRBJ2-3, with a weak D call TRBD2 (5 bases). Trimming shortened V by 3 bases and J by 0 bases, and 16 bases separated the two germline ends. CDR1 is KGHSH and CDR2 is LQKENI in the germline V gene. The CDR3 length is 17 residues.

V and J are TRBV6-1 and TRBJ2-2; D perhaps matches TRBD2 (6 bases). This CDR3 region has 17 residues. Trimming stripped 1 base from V and 4 bases from J, with 16 bases between. From germline, CDR1 is MNHNS and CDR2 SASEGT. The CDR3 loop reads CASSEVEGWLVTGELFF. CDR3 bases: TGTGCCAGCAGTGAAGTGGAGGGATGGTTAGTCACCGGGGAGCTGTTTTTT.